The 27 T cell receptor beta chains given below trace back to one sample, sequenced in a study of blood T cell repertoires in COVID-19 (TCRdb year 2020). Library preparation employed the immunoSEQ multiplex PCR assay. TCRdb limited this immuneACCESS table to in-frame rearrangements with V and J called. A share of clones is missing; checked studies link under half to unresolved V genes, and the rest is unexplained. The sample records about 70,000 clones, around 81% of which are singletons. Approximately 20% of the sample is in the top ten clones. The material sequenced was peripheral blood. These receptors originate from an older woman with acute or convalescent COVID-19.

The chain joins TRBV10-2 to TRBJ2-1; TRBD2 agrees at 15 bases. J gave up 12 bases and V 11 bases, and 14 bases lay outside the gene matches. The germline gives CDR1 WSHSY, CDR2 SAAADI. This CDR3 region has 15 residues. The chain's CDR3 is CAGTTTGLAGGVQFF. The CDR3 DNA is TGCGCCGGAACGACGACGGGACTAGCGGGAGGAGTGCAGTTCTTC.

This chain connects TRBV9 to TRBJ2-5; weak D call: TRBD2 (6 bases). The CDR3 spans 15 residues. V was cut by 0 bases and J by 5 bases, with 14 bases left in between. Germline values: CDR1 SGDLS, CDR2 YYNGEE. The CDR3 here is CASSVEGGAQETQYF. CDR3 bases: TGTGCCAGCAGCGTAGAAGGAGGGGCCCAGGAGACCCAGTACTTC.

This clone was counted a single time. The rearrangement links TRBV7-2 to TRBJ2-2, with 8 positions matching TRBD2. Trimming cost V 5 bases and J 3 bases; bases outside gene matches: 8. There are 16 residues in the CDR3. Germline CDR1 reads SGHTA; CDR2 reads FQGNSA. CDR3 nucleotides: TGTGCCAGCAGCCCCCTCGCGGGAGGCCACACCGGGGAGCTGTTTTTT. It translates to CASSPLAGGHTGELFF.

This chain links TRBV6-5 with TRBJ1-5, with a weak D call TRBD1 (6 bases). This CDR3 spans 14 amino acids. V dropped 6 bases and J dropped 1 base, with 10 bases sitting between them. Per the germline V gene, CDR1 is MNHEY and CDR2 is SVGAGI. For the CDR3, the DNA is TGTGCCAGCAGAACACAGGGAAGCAATCAGCCCCAGCATTTT. As protein: CASRTQGSNQPQHF.

This chain links TRBV6-5 with TRBJ1-4; perhaps TRBD1 as D (5 bases). Trimming removed 4 bases at V and 7 bases at J, with 13 bases between. This CDR3 has 14 amino acids. The germline CDR1 and CDR2 sequences are MNHEY and SVGAGI. The CDR3, as DNA: TGTGCCAGCAGTTCCGCGGGACGGATTGAAAAACTGTTTTTT. It yields the protein CASSSAGRIEKLFF.

V is TRBV7-2 and J is TRBJ2-1; 14 nucleotides agree with TRBD2. The V and J ends lost 4 bases and 4 bases, in that order; junction bases with no gene match: 3. The CDR3 extends over 16 amino acids. The germline V gene has CDR1 SGHTA and CDR2 FQGNSA. The chain's CDR3 is CASSWTSGRTYNEQFF. The CDR3 DNA reads TGTGCCAGCAGCTGGACTAGCGGGAGGACGTACAATGAGCAGTTCTTC.

The gene calls are TRBV6-5 and TRBJ1-2; no reliable D call. The length of the CDR3 is 16 residues. The V and J ends lost 0 bases and 4 bases respectively, with 15 bases between them. The germline CDR1 and CDR2 sequences are MNHEY and SVGAGI. In nucleotides, the CDR3 is TGTGCCAGCAGTTACTCGACCCACCGGAGAAGCTATGGCTACACCTTC. It specifies CASSYSTHRRSYGYTF.

The chain recombines TRBV4-1 with TRBJ1-4; no firm D call. The V end was cut by 2 bases, the J end by 5 bases, with 6 bases between. This CDR3 contains 13 residues. Germline loops: CDR1 MGHRA, CDR2 YSYEKL. CDR3 loop: CASSQRGNEKLFF. The CDR3 DNA reads TGCGCCAGCAGCCAAAGAGGGAATGAAAAACTGTTTTTT.

As DNA, the CDR3 is TGTGCCAGCTCACTGGACTTTGGAAACACCATATATTTT. It specifies CASSLDFGNTIYF. This sequence joins TRBV18 and TRBJ1-3; D unresolved. This CDR3 region has 13 residues. Germline V CDR1 and CDR2: KGHSH, LQKENI. Trimming took 4 bases from V and 3 from J, leaving 7 bases between them.

This clone has more than one count but fewer than ten. The chain is built from TRBV7-8 and TRBJ2-7, with D perhaps matching TRBD2 (6 bases). In germline, CDR1 is SGHVS, CDR2 FQNEAQ. Trimming stripped 5 bases from V and 2 bases from J, with 16 bases between. The CDR3 is 15 amino acids. The CDR3 bases are TGTGCCAGCAGCCCCGGGGGAGGAGGGCCCTACGAGCAGTACTTC. Translated: CASSPGGGGPYEQYF.

CDR3 residues: CASSQAGQPNQPQHF. CDR3 DNA: TGCGCCAGCAGCCAAGCGGGACAGCCTAATCAGCCCCAGCATTTT. The chain employs TRBV4-1 and TRBJ1-5; 7 bases are a match to TRBD1. The V gene end was trimmed by 1 base and the J gene end by 4 bases; junction bases not matched to a gene: 4. CDR1 and CDR2 from the germline V gene are MGHRA and YSYEKL. The CDR3 sequence is 15 residues long.

The chain couples TRBV28 to TRBJ2-7; a weak D match, TRBD1 (6 bases). The CDR3 is 14 amino acids. In germline, CDR1 is MDHEN, CDR2 SYDVKM. The germline V and J ends were trimmed by 7 bases and 2 bases, with 15 bases remaining between them. CDR3 loop: CASNRADKAYEQYF. The CDR3 nucleotides read TGTGCCAGCAACAGGGCAGATAAAGCCTACGAGCAGTACTTC.

V is TRBV7-3 and J is TRBJ2-1; 9 bases fit TRBD1. This CDR3 is built from 15 residues. Germline assignment: CDR1 SGHTA and CDR2 FQGTGA. With V trimmed by 5 bases and J by 3 bases, 5 bases remained unmatched. DNA for the CDR3: TGTGCCAGCAGCCCACGGGACAGGGTCTACAATGAGCAGTTCTTC. This codes for CASSPRDRVYNEQFF.

This clone was detected only once. The chain has TRBV2 and TRBJ2-1; 10 bases agree with TRBD1. The CDR3 covers 16 residues. V trimming: 6 bases; J trimming: 5 bases; junction bases outside the gene matches: 10. CDR1 is SNHLY and CDR2 is FYNNEI in the germline V gene. CDR3 in amino acids: CASSHTPGQGNNEQFF. DNA for the CDR3: TGTGCCAGCAGCCACACCCCGGGACAGGGGAACAATGAGCAGTTCTTC.

CDR3 region: CASRVQGATDTQYF. In DNA, the CDR3 is TGTGCCAGCAGGGTCCAGGGGGCAACAGATACGCAGTATTTT. V usage is TRBV28 and J usage is TRBJ2-3; 8 nucleotides align to TRBD1. V dropped 6 bases and J dropped 3; count of bases not matched to a gene: 5. This CDR3 spans 14 amino acids. Germline V gene sequence: CDR1 MDHEN, CDR2 SYDVKM. The full variable domain, with the rest looked up from reference TRBV28 and TRBJ2-3, is DVKVTQSSRYLVKRTGEKVFLECVQDMDHENMFWYRQDPGLGLRLIYFSYDVKMKEKGDIPEGYSVSREKKERFSLILESASTNQTSMYLCASRVQGATDTQYFGPGTRLTVL.

V gene TRBV29-1 combines with J gene TRBJ2-7, with TRBD1 matching over 10 bases. The CDR3 loop spans 13 amino acids. V shed 7 bases, J shed 3 bases, and the junction held 6 bases outside the gene matches. The germline gives CDR1 SQVTM, CDR2 ANQGSEA. CDR3 protein: CSGSGQGLYEQYF. The CDR3 DNA reads as TGCAGCGGATCGGGACAGGGGCTCTACGAGCAGTACTTC.

Comments on this clone: An end of the junction does not agree with germline; a read error may underlie this. The chain joins TRBV6-2 or TRBV6-3 to TRBJ2-7; 7 nucleotides match TRBD2. Germline V gene data show CDR1 as MNHEY and CDR2 as SVGEGT. This CDR3 has 12 amino acids. Here the CDR3 DNA reads TGTGCCACCAGTTACTCGGGGGGCGAGCAGTACTTC. It translates to CATSYSGGEQYF.

V gene TRBV4-1 combines with J gene TRBJ1-2, with D tentatively TRBD1 (5 bases). The germline CDR1 and CDR2 sequences are MGHRA and YSYEKL. The CDR3 has 14 residues. The V end was cut by 1 base, the J end by 8 bases, with 14 bases between. The CDR3 DNA reads TGCGCCAGCAGCCAAGCCGGGGGAACGGGCGGCTACACCTTC. Its translation is CASSQAGGTGGYTF.

CDR3 in DNA: TGTGCCACCAGCAGAGGGGGACAGATTTACAATGAGCAGTTCTTC. Translation gives CATSRGGQIYNEQFF. This chain connects TRBV15 to TRBJ2-1; 7 bases agree with TRBD1. Looked up from germline, CDR1 is LNHNV and CDR2 is YYDKDF (reference sequence). J was trimmed by 4 bases and V by 1 base; bases with no gene match: 4. The CDR3 runs 15 residues.

V is TRBV5-4 and J is TRBJ2-6; 12 bases match TRBD2. With V trimmed by 6 bases and J by 4 bases, 8 bases remained unmatched. Germline CDR1 is SGHNT and CDR2 is YYREEE (reference sequence). The CDR3 loop spans 17 amino acids. The CDR3, as DNA: TGTGCCAGCAACCTAGCGGGAGGGCCGGACGGGGCCAACGTCCTGACTTTC. Its translation: CASNLAGGPDGANVLTF.

The V gene is TRBV19, the J gene TRBJ2-7, with 9 bases aligning to TRBD2. Germline V gene data show CDR1 as LNHDA and CDR2 as SQIVND (reference sequence). Germline trimming cut 2 bases from V and 0 bases from J; bases unmatched to any gene: 2. CDR3 length equals 15 residues. CDR3 protein: CASSIYSGSSYEQYF. CDR3 coding DNA: TGTGCCAGTAGTATATATAGCGGGAGCTCCTACGAGCAGTACTTC.

The chain recombines TRBV19 with TRBJ1-1; D is uncertain. This CDR3 spans 14 amino acids. Germline CDR1 LNHDA, CDR2 SQIVND (reference sequence). V gave up 1 base and J gave up 0 bases, with 6 bases separating them. The CDR3 is CASSIGQLNTEAFF. The CDR3 DNA follows: TGTGCCAGTAGTATAGGTCAGTTGAACACTGAAGCTTTCTTT.

The table lists this clone with a count of one. This sequence joins TRBV3-1 (or the pseudogene TRBV3-2) and TRBJ1-1; TRBD1 might be the D (6 bases). The V and J ends lost 4 bases and 5 bases respectively, with 8 bases between them. CDR1 is LGHDT and CDR2 is YNNKEL in the germline V gene (reference sequence). The CDR3 extends over 12 amino acids. CDR3 nucleotide sequence: TGTGCCAGCAGCCGCGGACAGACTGAAGCTTTCTTT. The encoded protein is CASSRGQTEAFF.

The V and J genes are TRBV28 and TRBJ1-1; 9 bases map to TRBD1. Trimming removed 7 bases from V and 6 bases from J; junction bases left unmatched: 6. The length of the CDR3 is 13 residues. The germline V gene encodes CDR1 MDHEN and CDR2 SYDVKM. CDR3 bases: TGTGCCAGCACGGACAGGGGAGTAGCTGAAGCTTTCTTT. As protein: CASTDRGVAEAFF. Complete variable domain (other parts from reference TRBV28 and TRBJ1-1): DVKVTQSSRYLVKRTGEKVFLECVQDMDHENMFWYRQDPGLGLRLIYFSYDVKMKEKGDIPEGYSVSREKKERFSLILESASTNQTSMYLCASTDRGVAEAFFGQGTRLTVV.

CDR3 loop: CASRSSQPQHF. Here the CDR3 DNA reads TGTGCCAGCAGGTCTTCTCAGCCCCAGCATTTT. The rearrangement uses TRBV28 and TRBJ1-5; no reliable D call. This CDR3 comprises 11 residues. Looked up from germline, CDR1 is MDHEN and CDR2 is SYDVKM. V gave up 6 bases and J gave up 6 bases, with 6 bases separating them.

The chain has TRBV19 and TRBJ2-4, with no clear D. Deletions cut 3 bases from V and 0 bases from J, with 9 bases between. The CDR3 has 15 amino acids. CDR1 is LNHDA and CDR2 is SQIVND in the germline V gene (reference sequence). This CDR3 is CASSMRILAKNIQYF. Written as DNA, the CDR3 is TGTGCCAGTAGTATGAGGATACTAGCCAAAAACATTCAGTACTTC.

The chain joins TRBV15 to TRBJ2-7; D uncertain. Germline V gives CDR1 LNHNV, CDR2 YYDKDF (reference sequence). The CDR3 totals 15 residues. The V end lost 0 bases, the J end lost 0 bases, and 9 bases lay between the germline ends. The CDR3, as DNA: TGTGCCACCAGCAGAGATGGCAGAAGCTCCTACGAGCAGTACTTC. Protein: CATSRDGRSSYEQYF.